The 6 T cell receptor beta chains given below trace back to one sample, sequenced in a study of blood T cell repertoires in COVID-19. Libraries were prepared by immunoSEQ multiplex PCR; TCRdb keeps only in-frame clonotypes and omits some of them. Of tens of thousands of clones listed, roughly nine tenths are singletons. The sequenced material came from peripheral blood. The origin of the receptors is an older man with acute or convalescent COVID-19.

This chain uses TRBV9 with TRBJ1-2; D not certain. CDR1 SGDLS and CDR2 YYNGEE come from the germline V gene. V dropped 0 bases and J dropped 8 bases, with 8 bases sitting between them. The CDR3 contains 12 residues. The DNA of the CDR3 is TGTGCCAGCAGCGTAGGAGGCGGGGGCTACACCTTC. Translation: CASSVGGGGYTF.

The V and J genes are TRBV7-3 and TRBJ2-1, with 11 positions matching TRBD2. V shed 0 bases and J 11 bases; nucleotides not matched to a gene: 3. The CDR3 is 14 residues long. The germline CDR1 and CDR2 sequences are SGHTA and FQGTGA. DNA for the CDR3: TGTGCCAGCAGCTTAACTAGCGGGGGGGCCCAGCAGTTCTTC. This translates into CASSLTSGGAQQFF.

J is TRBJ2-6 and V is TRBV4-1; 10 bases are shared with TRBD1. Trimming took 2 bases from V and 3 from J; bases not matched to a gene: 13. The germline gives CDR1 MGHRA, CDR2 YSYEKL. The CDR3 spans 20 residues. Written as DNA, the CDR3 is TGCGCCAGCAGCCAACCCTTCGACAGGGGGCGCATCCTTGGGGCCAACGTCCTGACTTTC. Amino acid sequence: CASSQPFDRGRILGANVLTF.

The CDR3 loop is CASSLDLTGATEAFF. CDR3 nucleotide sequence: TGTGCCAGCAGTCTCGATCTTACAGGGGCCACTGAAGCTTTCTTT. The gene calls are TRBV28 and TRBJ1-1; TRBD1 matches at 7 bases. Germline V gene lookup returns CDR1 MDHEN and CDR2 SYDVKM. V dropped 5 bases and J dropped 4; count of bases not matched to a gene: 10. CDR3 length: 15 amino acids.

The rearrangement joins TRBV12-5 to TRBJ2-7; 12 bases align to TRBD1. Per germline, CDR1 LGHNT and CDR2 FRNRAP. The J segment lost 0 bases and the V segment lost 7 bases, leaving 16 bases of the junction unmatched. CDR3 size: 19 residues. The CDR3 DNA follows: TGTGCTAGTGCCCTGTCCCTGGGGACAGGGGGCTCTAGCTCCTACGAGCAGTACTTC. It codes for CASALSLGTGGSSSYEQYF.

The CDR3 DNA is TGTGCCAGCAGTTCAACTAGCGGGGCGTACGAGCAGTACTTC. Residues: CASSSTSGAYEQYF. This chain links TRBV6-5 with TRBJ2-7, with TRBD2 identical over 10 bases. The CDR3 spans 14 residues. Trimming cost V 4 bases and J 4 bases; bases outside gene matches: 4. From germline, CDR1 is MNHEY and CDR2 SVGAGI.